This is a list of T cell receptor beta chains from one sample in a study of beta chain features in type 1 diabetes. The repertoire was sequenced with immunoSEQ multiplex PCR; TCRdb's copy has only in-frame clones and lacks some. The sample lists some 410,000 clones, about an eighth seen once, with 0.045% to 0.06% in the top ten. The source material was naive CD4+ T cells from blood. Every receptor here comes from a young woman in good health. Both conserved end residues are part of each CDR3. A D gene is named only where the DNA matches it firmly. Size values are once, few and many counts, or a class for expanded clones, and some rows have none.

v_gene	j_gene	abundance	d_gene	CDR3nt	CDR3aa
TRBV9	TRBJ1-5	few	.	TGTGCCAGCAGCGTCCAGAACGATCAGCCCCAGCATTTT	CASSVQNDQPQHF
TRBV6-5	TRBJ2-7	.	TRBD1	TGTGCCAGCAGTTGGCAGGGGGCTCGAGAGCAGTACTTC	CASSWQGAREQYF
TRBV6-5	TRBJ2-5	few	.	TGTGCCAGCAGCTCGAGGGTACCCCAAGAGACCCAGTACTTC	CASSSRVPQETQYF
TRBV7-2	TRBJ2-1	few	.	TGTGCCAGCACCCCTGGGGCGAGGGAGCAGTTCTTC	CASTPGAREQFF
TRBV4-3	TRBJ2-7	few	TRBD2	TGCGCCAGCAGCACGCGACTAGCGGGAGGCACGGGGTACGAGCAGTACTTC	CASSTRLAGGTGYEQYF
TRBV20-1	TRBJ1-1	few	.	TGCAGTGCTCCACGGGGCACTGAAGCTTTCTTT	CSAPRGTEAFF
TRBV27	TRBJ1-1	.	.	TGTGCCAGCAGAAACGGGGGGGCGCAGGACACTGAAGCTTTCTTT	CASRNGGAQDTEAFF
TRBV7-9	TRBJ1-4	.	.	TGTGCCAGCAGCTGGGGGTTTAATGAAAAACTGTTTTTT	CASSWGFNEKLFF
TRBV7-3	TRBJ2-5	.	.	TGTGCCAGCAGCTTAGGCGACTCCCGGGTGGAGACCCAGTACTTC	CASSLGDSRVETQYF
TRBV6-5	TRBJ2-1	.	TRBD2	TGTGCCAGCAGTTCCGGACTAGCGGTTTACAATGAGCAGTTCTTC	CASSSGLAVYNEQFF
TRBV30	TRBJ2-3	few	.	TGTGCCTGGAGTGTAAACTTGGGGAGCACAGATACGCAGTATTTT	CAWSVNLGSTDTQYF
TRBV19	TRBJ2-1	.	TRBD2	TGTGCCAGTAGAGCCACTAGCGGGGCTTACAATGAGCAGTTCTTC	CASRATSGAYNEQFF
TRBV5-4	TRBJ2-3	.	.	TGTGCCAGCAGCTTGTCGGGTAGCACAGATACGCAGTATTTT	CASSLSGSTDTQYF
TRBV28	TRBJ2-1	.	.	TGTGCCAGCAGTCCCCCGGGACGGGCGTACAATGAGCAGTTCTTC	CASSPPGRAYNEQFF
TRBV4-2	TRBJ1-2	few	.	TGTGCCAGCAGCCCTTTAGGTCTGGGTGGCTACACCTTC	CASSPLGLGGYTF
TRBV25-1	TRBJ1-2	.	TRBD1	TGTGCCAGCAGTGAGGGTCAGGGGGGGCTCGGCTACACCTTC	CASSEGQGGLGYTF
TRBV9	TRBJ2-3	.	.	TGTGCCAGCAGCTTAAACCTGAGGAGCACAGATACGCAGTATTTT	CASSLNLRSTDTQYF
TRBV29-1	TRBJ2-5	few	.	TGCAGCGTTTCGAGGGGGGCTGGAGAGACCCAGTACTTC	CSVSRGAGETQYF
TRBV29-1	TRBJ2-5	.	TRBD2	TGCAGCGGGAGTCAAGCGGGGGGGCAAGAGACCCAGTACTTC	CSGSQAGGQETQYF
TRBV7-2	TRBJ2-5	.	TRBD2	TGTGCCAGCAGCTCGTTAGCGGGAGGGGGCCAAGAGACCCAGTACTTC	CASSSLAGGGQETQYF
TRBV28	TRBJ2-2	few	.	TGTGCCAGCAGCTCGTCGGACCGACCCGGGGAGCTGTTTTTT	CASSSSDRPGELFF
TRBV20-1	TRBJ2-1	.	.	TGCAGTGCCAGAATACACGATGAGCAGTTCTTC	CSARIHDEQFF
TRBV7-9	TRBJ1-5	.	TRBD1	TGTGCCAGCAGCCAGGGACAGAGCAATCAGCCCCAGCATTTT	CASSQGQSNQPQHF
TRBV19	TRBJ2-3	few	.	TGTGCCAGTAGTATAAGTAGGACAGATACGCAGTATTTT	CASSISRTDTQYF
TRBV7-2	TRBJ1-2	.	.	TGTGCCAGCAGCTCCGGAGGACCCAGAAGGGGTGGCTACACCTTC	CASSSGGPRRGGYTF
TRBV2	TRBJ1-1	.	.	TGTGCCAGCGTTTGGCAGGGGATGAACACTGAAGCTTTCTTT	CASVWQGMNTEAFF
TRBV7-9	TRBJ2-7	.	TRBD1	TGTGCCAGCAGCTTAGCGCCCCACCGGGACAGCAGCTCCTACGAGCAGTACTTC	CASSLAPHRDSSSYEQYF
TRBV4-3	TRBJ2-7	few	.	TGCGCCAGCAGCCACAGAGCGAAACGGGGGTACGACTACGAGCAGTACTTC	CASSHRAKRGYDYEQYF